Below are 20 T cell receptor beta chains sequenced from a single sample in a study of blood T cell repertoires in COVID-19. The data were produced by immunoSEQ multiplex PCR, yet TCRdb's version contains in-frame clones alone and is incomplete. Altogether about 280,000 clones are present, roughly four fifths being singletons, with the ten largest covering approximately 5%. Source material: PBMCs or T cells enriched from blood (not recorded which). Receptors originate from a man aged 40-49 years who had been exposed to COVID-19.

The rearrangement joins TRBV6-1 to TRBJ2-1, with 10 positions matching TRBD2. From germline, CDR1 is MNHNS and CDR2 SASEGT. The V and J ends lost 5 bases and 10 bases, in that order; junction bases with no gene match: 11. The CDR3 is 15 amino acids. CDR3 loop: CASSKLAGKGWEQFF. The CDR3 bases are TGTGCCAGCAGTAAACTAGCGGGAAAAGGTTGGGAGCAGTTCTTC.

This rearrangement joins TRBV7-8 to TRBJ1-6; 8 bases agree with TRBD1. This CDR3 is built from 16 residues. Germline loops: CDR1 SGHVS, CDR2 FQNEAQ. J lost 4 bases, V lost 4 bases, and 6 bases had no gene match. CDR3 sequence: CASSYPQGEYNSPLHF. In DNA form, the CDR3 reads TGTGCCAGCAGCTACCCACAGGGGGAGTATAATTCACCCCTCCACTTT.

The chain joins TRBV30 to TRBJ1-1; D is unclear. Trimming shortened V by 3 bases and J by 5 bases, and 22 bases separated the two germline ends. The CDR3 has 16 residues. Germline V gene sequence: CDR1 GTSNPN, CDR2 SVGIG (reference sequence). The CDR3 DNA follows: TGTGCCTGGAGAGCGGCAAATCCCCTTATCAGGACTGAAGCTTTCTTT. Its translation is CAWRAANPLIRTEAFF.

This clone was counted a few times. CDR3 nucleotides: TGTGCCAGTAGTCCTTACCTGACAGGGCGGCCCGGTGAAAAACTGTTTTTT. Translating it yields CASSPYLTGRPGEKLFF. J is TRBJ1-4 and V is TRBV19, with TRBD1 matching 7 bases. The CDR3 is 17 residues long. The V and J ends lost 5 bases and 7 bases, in that order; junction bases with no gene match: 16. Germline loops: CDR1 LNHDA, CDR2 SQIVND (reference sequence).

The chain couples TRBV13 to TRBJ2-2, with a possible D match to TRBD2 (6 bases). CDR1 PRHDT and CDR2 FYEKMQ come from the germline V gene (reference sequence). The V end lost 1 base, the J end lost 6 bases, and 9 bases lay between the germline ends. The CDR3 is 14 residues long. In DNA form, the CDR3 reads TGTGCCAGCAGCTTAGAGGGGAGGCCCGGGGAGCTGTTTTTT. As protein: CASSLEGRPGELFF.

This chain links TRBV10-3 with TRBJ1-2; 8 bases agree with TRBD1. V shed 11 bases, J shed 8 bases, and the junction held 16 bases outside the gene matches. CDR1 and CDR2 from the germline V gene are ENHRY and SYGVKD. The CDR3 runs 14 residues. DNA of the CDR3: TGTGCCGCGGGTTCAGGACAGGGAAGGATCGGCTACACCTTC. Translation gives CAAGSGQGRIGYTF.

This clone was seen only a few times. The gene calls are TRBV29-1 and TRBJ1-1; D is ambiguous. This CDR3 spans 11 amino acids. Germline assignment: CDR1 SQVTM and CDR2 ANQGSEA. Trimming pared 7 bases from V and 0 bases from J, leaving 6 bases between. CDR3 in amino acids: CSALLNTEAFF. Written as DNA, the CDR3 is TGCAGCGCACTACTGAACACTGAAGCTTTCTTT.

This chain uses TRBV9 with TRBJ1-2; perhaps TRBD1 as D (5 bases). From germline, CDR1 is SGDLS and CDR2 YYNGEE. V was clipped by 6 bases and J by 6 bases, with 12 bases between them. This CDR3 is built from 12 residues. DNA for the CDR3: TGTGCCAGCAAAGGGGCTTATCATGGCTACACCTTC. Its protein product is CASKGAYHGYTF. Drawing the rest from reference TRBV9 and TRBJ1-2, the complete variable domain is DSGVTQTPKHLITATGQRVTLRCSPRSGDLSVYWYQQSLDQGLQFLIQYYNGEERAKGNILERFSAQQFPDLHSELNLSSLELGDSALYFCASKGAYHGYTFGSGTRLTVV.

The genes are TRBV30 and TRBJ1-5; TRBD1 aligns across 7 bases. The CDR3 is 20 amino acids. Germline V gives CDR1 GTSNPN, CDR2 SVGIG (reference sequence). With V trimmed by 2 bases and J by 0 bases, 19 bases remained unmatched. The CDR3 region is CAWSITREGARINSNQPQHF. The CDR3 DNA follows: TGTGCCTGGAGTATCACTCGGGAGGGGGCGCGGATAAATAGCAATCAGCCCCAGCATTTT.

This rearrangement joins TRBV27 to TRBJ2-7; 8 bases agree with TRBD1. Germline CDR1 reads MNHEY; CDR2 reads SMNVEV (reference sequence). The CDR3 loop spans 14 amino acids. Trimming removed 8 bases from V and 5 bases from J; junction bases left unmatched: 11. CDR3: CASASPTGGHEQYF. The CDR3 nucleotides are TGTGCCAGCGCTTCCCCCACAGGGGGGCACGAGCAGTACTTC.

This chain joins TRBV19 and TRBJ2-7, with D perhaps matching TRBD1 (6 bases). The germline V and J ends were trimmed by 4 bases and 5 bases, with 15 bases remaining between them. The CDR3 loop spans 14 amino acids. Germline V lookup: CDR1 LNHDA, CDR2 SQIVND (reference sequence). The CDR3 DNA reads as TGTGCCAGTAGTAGCCAACAGGGCGCCCACGAGCAGTACTTC. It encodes CASSSQQGAHEQYF.

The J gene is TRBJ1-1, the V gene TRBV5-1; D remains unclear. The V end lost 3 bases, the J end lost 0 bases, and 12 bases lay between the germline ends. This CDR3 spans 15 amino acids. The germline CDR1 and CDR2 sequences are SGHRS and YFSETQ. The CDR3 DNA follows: TGCGCCAGCAGCTATTCGACTGGATTGAACACTGAAGCTTTCTTT. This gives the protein CASSYSTGLNTEAFF. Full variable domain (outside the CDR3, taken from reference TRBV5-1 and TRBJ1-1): KAGVTQTPRYLIKTRGQQVTLSCSPISGHRSVSWYQQTPGQGLQFLFEYFSETQRNKGNFPGRFSGRQFSNSRSEMNVSTLELGDSALYLCASSYSTGLNTEAFFGQGTRLTVV.

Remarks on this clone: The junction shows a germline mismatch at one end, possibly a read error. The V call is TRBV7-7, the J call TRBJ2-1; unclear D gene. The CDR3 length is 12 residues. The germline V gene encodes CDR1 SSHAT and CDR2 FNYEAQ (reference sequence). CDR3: CASSPGSNEQFF. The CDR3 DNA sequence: TGTGCTAGCAGCCCAGGTAGCAATGAGCAGTTCTTC.

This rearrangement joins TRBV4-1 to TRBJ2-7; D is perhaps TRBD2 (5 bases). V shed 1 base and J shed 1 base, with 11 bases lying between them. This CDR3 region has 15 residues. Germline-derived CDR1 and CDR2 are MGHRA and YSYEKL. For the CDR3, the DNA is TGCGCCAGCAGCCAAGTGGACTCATCTTCCTACGAGCAGTACTTC. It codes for CASSQVDSSSYEQYF.

The CDR3 DNA is TGTGCCAGCAGCTTGGCTCCGGCAGGGCGGATCGATAATGAGCAGTTCTTC. It is translated as CASSLAPAGRIDNEQFF. The J gene is TRBJ2-1, the V gene TRBV5-6; D is possibly TRBD1 (5 bases). Trimming removed 0 bases at V and 7 bases at J, with 20 bases between. The CDR3 has 17 amino acids. Germline-derived CDR1 and CDR2 are SGHDT and YYEEEE.

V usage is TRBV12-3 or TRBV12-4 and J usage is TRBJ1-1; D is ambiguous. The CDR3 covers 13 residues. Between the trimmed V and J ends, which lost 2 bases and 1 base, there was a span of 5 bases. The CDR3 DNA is TGTGCCAGCAGTTTATCCAGGAACACTGAAGCTTTCTTT. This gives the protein CASSLSRNTEAFF.

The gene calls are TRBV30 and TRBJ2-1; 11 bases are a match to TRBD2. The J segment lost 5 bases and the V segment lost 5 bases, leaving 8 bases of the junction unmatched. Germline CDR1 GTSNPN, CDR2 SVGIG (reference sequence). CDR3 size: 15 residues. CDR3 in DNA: TGTGCCTGGGAAAGCGGGACTAGCGGAGACAATGAGCAGTTCTTC. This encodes CAWESGTSGDNEQFF.

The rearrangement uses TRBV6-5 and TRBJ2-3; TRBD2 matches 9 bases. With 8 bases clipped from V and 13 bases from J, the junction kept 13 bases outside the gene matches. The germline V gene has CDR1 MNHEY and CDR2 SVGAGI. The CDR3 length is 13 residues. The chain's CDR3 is CASAQSSGKREYF. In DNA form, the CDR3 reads TGTGCCAGCGCGCAGTCTAGCGGGAAGAGGGAGTATTTT.

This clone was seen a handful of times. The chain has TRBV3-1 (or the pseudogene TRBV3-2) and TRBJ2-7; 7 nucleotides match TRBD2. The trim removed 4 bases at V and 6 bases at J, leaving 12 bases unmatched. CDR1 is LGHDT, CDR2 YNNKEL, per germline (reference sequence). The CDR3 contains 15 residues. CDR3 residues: CASSPVGWGTTEQYF. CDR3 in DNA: TGTGCCAGCAGCCCGGTGGGGTGGGGGACTACCGAGCAGTACTTC.

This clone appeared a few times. The CDR3 nucleotides are TGCGCCAGCGAGGACAGGGTCCAACTTGACGAGCAGTACTTC. It codes for CASEDRVQLDEQYF. The chain carries TRBV10-1 and TRBJ2-7, with 8 bases lining up with TRBD1. The V gene end was trimmed by 8 bases and the J gene end by 5 bases; junction bases not matched to a gene: 11. The germline CDR1 and CDR2 sequences are WNHNN and SYGVQD (reference sequence). This CDR3 comprises 14 residues.